These 3 T cell receptor beta chains were sequenced from one sample in a study of cytomegalovirus exposure and HLA in healthy donors. In the PCR, 60 Vbeta and 13 Jbeta primers were used. The method was immunoSEQ multiplex PCR; TCRdb's version includes in-frame clones alone and lacks a portion of them. The table records a few hundred thousand clones, around three quarters of them present only once. Sequenced: PBMCs. The source is a man aged 35 to 55 in good health and CMV-seronegative.

On this clone: Relative to the germline gene, one junction end is altered; a read error may explain this. The chain joins TRBV18 to TRBJ2-7; the match to TRBD1 covers 9 bases. The CDR3 has 17 residues. Germline V lookup: CDR1 KGHSH, CDR2 LQKENI. CDR3 region: CASSSPRARDRVYEQYF. CDR3 DNA: TGTGCCAGCTCATCACCCCGAGCGCGGGACAGGGTGTACGAGCAGTACTTC.

The rearrangement links TRBV9 to TRBJ2-1; D gene unclear. Germline V gene sequence: CDR1 SGDLS, CDR2 YYNGEE. CDR3 length: 15 residues. Trimming cost V 0 bases and J 3 bases, with 10 bases left between them. CDR3 in DNA: TGTGCCAGCAGCGTAGAAGCTCGTGGCTACAATGAGCAGTTCTTC. Its protein is CASSVEARGYNEQFF.

The gene calls are TRBV13 and TRBJ2-5; 8 nucleotides match TRBD2. CDR1 and CDR2 (germline): PRHDT, FYEKMQ (reference sequence). J lost 7 bases, V lost 5 bases, and 9 bases had no gene match. The CDR3 runs to 14 residues. CDR3 residues: CASSTGRARGTQYF. CDR3 nucleotide sequence: TGTGCCAGCAGCACCGGGAGGGCTCGGGGGACCCAGTACTTC.